These 19 T cell receptor beta chains originate from one sample sequenced in a study of control samples from healthy donors and cancer patients. Using immunoSEQ multiplex PCR, the repertoire was profiled, and TCRdb retains in-frame clones only, with some absent. The table lists some 140,000 clones, around 85% of them singletons. The source material was blood. The receptors here all came from a woman in her twenties or thirties in good health.

V and J are TRBV3-1 (or the pseudogene TRBV3-2) and TRBJ2-6; the D is unclear. Per the germline V gene, CDR1 is LGHDT and CDR2 is YNNKEL (reference sequence). The V and J ends lost 4 bases and 4 bases respectively, with 5 bases between them. The CDR3 has 13 amino acids. The CDR3 loop is CASSLTGANVLTF. As DNA, the CDR3 is TGTGCCAGCAGCCTCACAGGGGCCAACGTCCTGACTTTC.

The chain recombines TRBV4-2 with TRBJ2-7; tentatively, D is TRBD1 (6 bases). Trimming cost V 0 bases and J 0 bases, with 12 bases left between them. The germline V gene encodes CDR1 LGHNA and CDR2 YNFKEQ. CDR3 size: 16 residues. CDR3 protein: CASSQDPRGNSYEQYF. CDR3 bases: TGTGCCAGCAGCCAAGATCCAAGGGGGAACTCCTACGAGCAGTACTTC.

J is TRBJ2-2 and V is TRBV6-5; TRBD2 matches at 12 bases. The CDR3 is 16 amino acids. Germline loops: CDR1 MNHEY, CDR2 SVGAGI. The ends lost 4 bases at V and 5 bases at J; junction bases unmatched: 5. CDR3 DNA sequence: TGTGCCAGCAGTTCTCTAGCGGGAGGGTTAACCGGGGAGCTGTTTTTT. Encoded protein: CASSSLAGGLTGELFF.

This rearrangement joins TRBV5-1 to TRBJ2-5; D unclear. Trimming pared 0 bases from V and 1 base from J, leaving 1 base between. The CDR3 runs 12 residues. CDR1 SGHRS and CDR2 YFSETQ come from the germline V gene. CDR3 in DNA: TGCGCCAGCAGCTTGGGCCAAGAGACCCAGTACTTC. It encodes CASSLGQETQYF.

The V gene is TRBV11-2, the J gene TRBJ2-2; TRBD1 agrees at 8 bases. The V segment lost 2 bases and the J segment 1 base; nucleotides outside the gene matches: 3. CDR1 SGHAT and CDR2 FQNNGV come from the germline V gene. The CDR3 extends over 16 amino acids. In DNA form, the CDR3 reads TGTGCCAGCAGCTTACTTGGACAGGGGAACACCGGGGAGCTGTTTTTT. It encodes CASSLLGQGNTGELFF.

J is TRBJ2-2 and V is TRBV7-9; 7 bases are shared with TRBD1. Germline V lookup: CDR1 SEHNR, CDR2 FQNEAQ (reference sequence). The V gene end was trimmed by 5 bases and the J gene end by 7 bases; junction bases not matched to a gene: 4. CDR3 length equals 13 residues. This chain's CDR3 is CASSRQGDGELFF. In DNA, the CDR3 is TGTGCCAGCAGCCGTCAGGGGGACGGGGAGCTGTTTTTT.

This clone came up once. This chain uses TRBV5-1 with TRBJ1-1; the D is unclear. The CDR3 has 17 residues. The V gene's germline CDR1 is SGHRS and CDR2 YFSETQ. V lost 1 base, J lost 1 base, and 17 bases lay in between. CDR3 region: CASSLNAGYLGNTEAFF. CDR3 bases: TGCGCCAGCAGCTTGAATGCCGGTTATTTAGGGAACACTGAAGCTTTCTTT.

CDR3: CASSPLQGGKQPQHF. The CDR3 nucleotides are TGTGCCAGTAGTCCCCTCCAGGGGGGTAAACAGCCCCAGCATTTT. The J gene is TRBJ1-5, the V gene TRBV19, with TRBD1 matching over 7 bases. The CDR3 is 15 amino acids. Germline loops: CDR1 LNHDA, CDR2 SQIVND (reference sequence). V dropped 5 bases and J dropped 7; count of bases not matched to a gene: 11.

This chain connects TRBV28 to TRBJ2-7; TRBD2 agrees at 7 bases. The CDR3 runs to 14 residues. With 6 bases clipped from V and 0 bases from J, the junction kept 5 bases outside the gene matches. CDR1 and CDR2 (germline): MDHEN, SYDVKM. CDR3 amino acids: CASSSLADSYEQYF. The CDR3 region has the DNA TGTGCCAGCAGCTCCCTAGCGGACTCCTACGAGCAGTACTTC.

V and J are TRBV24-1 and TRBJ2-1; TRBD2 aligns across 8 bases. J lost 7 bases, V lost 2 bases, and 12 bases had no gene match. The germline CDR1 and CDR2 sequences are KGHDR and SFDVKD. CDR3 length: 17 amino acids. The CDR3 sequence is CATSDSFYSGENNEQFF. The CDR3 DNA reads TGTGCCACCAGTGATTCGTTTTATAGCGGGGAAAATAATGAGCAGTTCTTC.

In regard to this clone: Other DNA sequences within the sample encode an identical CDR3. The rearrangement uses TRBV7-7 and TRBJ2-5, with 9 bases fitting TRBD2. The germline V gene encodes CDR1 SSHAT and CDR2 FNYEAQ (reference sequence). This CDR3 region has 15 residues. Trimming took 1 base from V and 2 from J; bases not matched to a gene: 2. In nucleotides, the CDR3 is TGTGCCAGCAGCTTAGTGACTAGCGGACAAGAGACCCAGTACTTC. Translating it yields CASSLVTSGQETQYF.

As DNA, the CDR3 is TGTGCCAGCAGCGTAGGGCAAGGGGGCGTAGGGGAAAAACTGTTTTTT. Residues: CASSVGQGGVGEKLFF. The chain has TRBV11-2 and TRBJ1-4; the match to TRBD1 covers 7 bases. The germline CDR1 and CDR2 sequences are SGHAT and FQNNGV. The CDR3 has 16 amino acids. The J segment lost 8 bases and the V segment lost 5 bases, leaving 14 bases of the junction unmatched.

The chain joins TRBV30 to TRBJ1-3; no clear D gene. This CDR3 is built from 16 residues. Germline V gives CDR1 GTSNPN, CDR2 SVGIG (reference sequence). The V end lost 5 bases, the J end lost 0 bases, and 17 bases lay between the germline ends. DNA of the CDR3: TGTGCCTGGGGGTGGGGTGACGGCCGCTCTGGAAACACCATATATTTT. This gives the protein CAWGWGDGRSGNTIYF.

The rearrangement links TRBV30 to TRBJ1-5, with D uncertain. Germline CDR1 GTSNPN, CDR2 SVGIG (reference sequence). The CDR3 has 13 amino acids. Trimming removed 2 bases at V and 7 bases at J, with 12 bases between. CDR3 loop: CAWSSRFGQPQHF. The DNA of the CDR3 is TGTGCCTGGAGTTCGAGGTTTGGGCAGCCCCAGCATTTT.

This clone was counted many times. This rearrangement joins TRBV18 to TRBJ1-1; D possibly corresponds to TRBD1 (5 bases). Trimming removed 3 bases from V and 1 base from J, with 6 bases in between. CDR1 is KGHSH, CDR2 LQKENI, per germline. The CDR3 spans 13 residues. CDR3 nucleotide sequence: TGTGCCAGCTCACCGGACACGAACACTGAAGCTTTCTTT. This sequence encodes CASSPDTNTEAFF.

The chain recombines TRBV3-1 (or the pseudogene TRBV3-2) with TRBJ1-2; D ambiguous. The ends were cut back, 2 bases at V and 6 bases at J, with 13 bases in the middle. CDR1 LGHDT and CDR2 YNNKEL come from the germline V gene (reference sequence). CDR3 length: 14 residues. DNA of the CDR3: TGTGCCAGCAGCCAATGGGCGGACCGACATGGCTACACCTTC. Translated: CASSQWADRHGYTF.

The chain carries TRBV5-1 and TRBJ2-7; 12 bases fit TRBD2. Losses at the gene ends were 0 bases for V and 2 bases for J; bases not matched to a gene: 3. The CDR3 consists of 16 residues. Germline CDR1 reads SGHRS; CDR2 reads YFSETQ. CDR3 nucleotides: TGCGCCAGCAGCTTGGGACTAGCGGGAGCCGCCTACGAGCAGTACTTC. This codes for CASSLGLAGAAYEQYF. The variable domain in full, completed from reference TRBV5-1 and TRBJ2-7, reads KAGVTQTPRYLIKTRGQQVTLSCSPISGHRSVSWYQQTPGQGLQFLFEYFSETQRNKGNFPGRFSGRQFSNSRSEMNVSTLELGDSALYLCASSLGLAGAAYEQYFGPGTRLTVT.

The chain has TRBV30 and TRBJ1-1; 7 nucleotides match TRBD1. The germline V gene encodes CDR1 GTSNPN and CDR2 SVGIG (reference sequence). V shed 4 bases and J 6 bases; nucleotides not matched to a gene: 5. This CDR3 comprises 12 residues. In nucleotides, the CDR3 is TGTGCCTGGATTAGAGGGGGCCCTGAAGCTTTCTTT. This translates into CAWIRGGPEAFF.

The J gene is TRBJ2-6, the V gene TRBV7-2, with D tentatively TRBD2 (5 bases). The length of the CDR3 is 17 residues. V lost 7 bases and J lost 2, with 18 bases in between. The germline CDR1 and CDR2 sequences are SGHTA and FQGNSA. The chain's CDR3 is CASIGESRYTGANVLTF. DNA of the CDR3: TGTGCCAGCATCGGGGAGAGTCGGTATACTGGGGCCAACGTCCTGACTTTC.